This T cell receptor (beta chain) was identified in a study of Graves' ophthalmopathy and Graves' hyperthyroidism. Study-level information: The blood sample was drawn at first diagnosis and before any treatment. Study-wide results and limits: Using 13 signatures, a model distinguished ophthalmopathy from stable hyperthyroidism, reaching roughly 90% sensitivity and approximately 81% specificity.

This clonotype was picked up many times. Its specificity is not known. This CDR3 spans 13 amino acids. Germline assignment: CDR1 ENHRY and CDR2 SYGVKD. Trimming left V 0 bases short and J 3 bases short, with 5 bases between. RNA transcripts were the template, and TCR beta CDR3 regions were amplified from them. HTBI primers served in a first-round RT-PCR, which a second-round multiplex PCR followed. Each CDR3 protein gets one entry after TCRdb re-called the multiplex PCR reads with MiXCR. The sample records 200,000 to 300,000 distinct CDR3 sequences, less than 55% being singletons. Fresh peripheral blood, about 10 ml, was the PBMC source.

V is TRBV10-3 and J is TRBJ1-2, with D hard to call. The source is an adult man with Graves' ophthalmopathy. The sequencing sample was made of peripheral blood. DNA of the CDR3: TGTGCCATCAGTGAGTCGGAATACTATGGCTACACCTTC. Protein: CAISESEYYGYTF.